This T cell receptor beta chain was captured by sequencing in a study of low-dose radiotherapy and immunotherapy resistance in tumors. In the study overall: Participants were given intravenous cyclophosphamide 200 mg/m2 every two weeks, one day before radiation and immunotherapy. Patients were on oral aspirin 300 mg taken daily for four cycles from cycle 1 day 1.

V trimming: 7 bases; J trimming: 8 bases; junction bases outside the gene matches: 9. This CDR3 region has 14 residues. Germline V gives CDR1 SNHLY, CDR2 FYNNEI. Time point: before trial treatment. Eligibility criteria specified advanced solid malignancies devoid of tumor-infiltrating lymphocytes. This clonotype occurred many times. Alpha- and beta-chain coverage of first-strand cDNA came from TRAV- and TRBV-specific primers. For amplifying TCRs, the PCR ran for 15 to 20 cycles with Phusion, which was used together with a constant-region primer and the adapter on the V primers. mRNA isolates were amplified via in vitro transcription. TCRdb reprocessed the reads via MiXCR and lists one record per CDR3 protein. Here the sample spans tens of thousands of distinct CDR3 sequences, 8% to 10% being singletons.

The sample here was PBMCs, taken before treatment. The chain recombines TRBV2 with TRBJ2-1, with TRBD2 matching over 9 bases. This sequence was found in a male donor with prostate cancer. The CDR3 sequence is CASKVAGVFYEQFF. For the CDR3, the DNA is TGTGCCAGCAAGGTAGCGGGAGTCTTCTATGAGCAGTTCTTC.